This T cell receptor (beta chain) was identified in a study of OX40 agonist ivuxolimab in advanced cancers. Study details: Patients took ivuxolimab, an agonistic anti-OX40 (CD134) antibody. From about 23 to 85 years was the age range, with a mean of approximately 58 years, and 65% to 90% were male. Study-level findings and limits: Expanded clones tended on average to be more numerous among CD8+ T cells than CD4+.

The count of this clone is one. Its specificity is unknown. Germline V gene lookup returns CDR1 SGHRS and CDR2 YFSETQ. The CDR3 is 16 residues long. V dropped 0 bases and J dropped 9; count of bases not matched to a gene: 10. The protocol was immunoSEQ multiplex PCR, while the TCRdb copy is restricted to in-frame clones and leaves out a portion. Here the sample spans over 95,000 clones, about 90% being singletons. V usage is TRBV5-1 and J usage is TRBJ2-1; 9 bases agree with TRBD2. The specimen comprised CD4+ or CD8+ T cells sorted from blood, sampled in a trial of the OX40 agonist ivuxolimab. This sequence was found in an adult with an advanced solid tumor such as melanoma, head and neck, liver or kidney cancer. CDR3 sequence reads: CASSLGLAGLGGEQFF. The CDR3 DNA follows: TGCGCCAGCAGCTTGGGTCTAGCGGGGCTCGGGGGTGAGCAGTTCTTC.